The present TCR beta chain was sequenced within a study of vaccination and CD4 T cells after COVID-19. About the study: SARS-CoV-2, HCoV-NL63, HCoV-OC43 and HCoV-229E supplied the overlapping spike peptides used to stimulate cells. A CEFX pool, an HIV-1 Nef pool, or no peptide went to control cultures.

Sequencing of cultured CD4+ T cell DNA used the Oncomine TCR Beta short-read assay. TCRdb used MiXCR to reprocess the PCR reads, holding one entry per CDR3 protein. This sample has about 14,000 distinct CDR3 sequences, with around 50% found just once. There are 14 residues in the CDR3. V was clipped by 1 base and J by 6 bases, with 9 bases between them. Germline V gene lookup returns CDR1 SGHTA and CDR2 FQGNSA. Treatment described: approximately nine-day PBMC culture with coronavirus spike peptide pools or control peptides (ViraFEST assay). Using peptide pools, antigen-specific T cells were expanded in ViraFEST before TCRs were sequenced. Investigators isolated CD4+ T cells by negative selection after about 10 days of culture. Details on this clonotype: Its antigen is as yet unknown.

The TCR comes from a human donor who had recovered from COVID-19. This chain uses TRBV7-2 with TRBJ2-2; D is possibly TRBD2 (5 bases). This sample comprised CD4+ T cells from blood, cultured in vitro, obtained before SARS-CoV-2 vaccination. CDR3 DNA: TGTGCCAGCAGCTTAGTAGCGACCGCCGGGGAGCTGTTTTTT. Encoded protein: CASSLVATAGELFF. Looking up the rest from reference TRBV7-2 and TRBJ2-2 gives the full variable domain: GAGVSQSPSNKVTEKGKDVELRCDPISGHTALYWYRQSLGQGLEFLIYFQGNSAPDKSGLPSDRFSAERTGGSVSTLTIQRTQQEDSAVYLCASSLVATAGELFFGEGSRLTVL.